This T cell receptor beta chain was sequenced in a study of blood T cell repertoires in COVID-19. The assay was immunoSEQ multiplex PCR, and TCRdb's table has in-frame clones only and misses some. This table holds fewer than 400,000 clones, 90% to 95% found once. Exposed volunteers were people who met a COVID-19 case within 2 weeks before study entry. V was trimmed by 3 bases and J by 3 bases, leaving 8 bases between them. This CDR3 has 14 amino acids. The V gene's germline CDR1 is SEHNR and CDR2 FQNEAQ (reference sequence). Material for sequencing was PBMCs or T cells enriched from blood (not recorded which). The sequence was collected from a woman aged 25-40 years who had been exposed to COVID-19. This sequence joins TRBV7-9 and TRBJ1-4; a possible D gene is TRBD1 (6 bases). The CDR3 loop is CASSLDSSNEKLFF. The CDR3 DNA sequence: TGTGCCAGCAGCTTGGACAGCTCTAATGAAAAACTGTTTTTT.